The entry below describes one TCR beta chain. Its antigen remains unknown. V was shortened by 4 bases and J by 1 base, with 7 bases between the two germline ends. This CDR3 region has 13 residues. Looked up from germline, CDR1 is MDHEN and CDR2 is SYDVKM. These data come from a study of chemoradiotherapy in HPV16-positive cancers. At the level of the study: Two HPV16-positive patients' cells yielded candidate HPV-specific clones and common motifs. Study observations and caveats: In HPV16-positive patients, HPV-responsive T-cell expansion tracked better recurrence-free survival.

Samples were taken several times over chemoradiotherapy. Data came from immunoSEQ multiplex PCR; TCRdb stores just in-frame clones and leaves some out. The sample contains fewer than 35,000 clones, roughly 93% of which appear only once. The sequence derives from a human donor with HPV-associated anogenital cancer. The sequenced sample was blood, obtained from a patient who underwent chemoradiotherapy. The rearrangement uses TRBV28 and TRBJ1-1; D unclear. CDR3 nucleotide sequence: TGTGCCAGCAGTTCAAGGAAGAACACTGAAGCTTTCTTT. Translated: CASSSRKNTEAFF.